Sequencing of this T cell receptor beta chain was carried out in a study of T cell responses to AZD1222 COVID-19 vaccine. Broader study findings: Every sample of the repertoires postdated the peak T cell response. Donor demographics were predominantly white British with a female majority; clonal diversity may be underestimated. Nearly half of spike-specific TCRs reportedly target variant regions that are unmutated in the B.1.351 and B.1.1.7 variants.

Sequencing used immunoSEQ multiplex PCR; TCRdb keeps in-frame clones, though not all of them. The sample has some 200,000 clones; approximately 93% are singletons. The CDR3 runs to 15 residues. The J segment lost 11 bases and the V segment lost 5 bases, leaving 14 bases of the junction unmatched. Germline V gives CDR1 MNHEY, CDR2 SVGAGI. Points on this clone: What it binds is not known.

The sequences come from peripheral blood, collected 28 days after the second AZD1222 dose. This chain joins TRBV6-5 and TRBJ1-1; 10 bases align to TRBD1. The TCR comes from an adult who received the AZD1222 COVID-19 vaccine. CDR3 loop: CASSPGQGMREGAFF. For the CDR3, the DNA is TGTGCCAGCAGTCCGGGACAGGGGATGCGCGAAGGGGCTTTCTTT.